This note documents a single T cell receptor beta chain sequence. The sample originates from a study of blood T cell repertoires in COVID-19. Study in general: From the United States, Italy and Spain came samples of acute and convalescent COVID-19.

Authors' processing steps: Reference gene primer amplification yielded estimated nucleated cell counts. Only in-frame clones appear in the TCRdb table, and some are missing; sequencing was by immunoSEQ multiplex PCR. V and J calls and clone size are as listed in that table; D and trimming were resolved from the DNA. The repertoire holds fewer than 200,000 clones, around 83% seen once, with less than 10% in the top ten. This CDR3 has 16 residues. Trimming removed 0 bases at V and 2 bases at J, with 8 bases between. CDR1 is SGHTA and CDR2 is FQGTGA in the germline V gene. Seattle-derived patients entered the study during active infection and were followed longitudinally.

The receptor comes from an older woman with COVID-19, enrolled during active disease. V and J are TRBV7-3 and TRBJ2-6; D is perhaps TRBD2 (5 bases). The sequencing sample was made of peripheral blood. The CDR3 DNA sequence: TGTGCCAGCAGCTTAACTTCCGGGACTGGGGCCAACGTCCTGACTTTC. As protein: CASSLTSGTGANVLTF.